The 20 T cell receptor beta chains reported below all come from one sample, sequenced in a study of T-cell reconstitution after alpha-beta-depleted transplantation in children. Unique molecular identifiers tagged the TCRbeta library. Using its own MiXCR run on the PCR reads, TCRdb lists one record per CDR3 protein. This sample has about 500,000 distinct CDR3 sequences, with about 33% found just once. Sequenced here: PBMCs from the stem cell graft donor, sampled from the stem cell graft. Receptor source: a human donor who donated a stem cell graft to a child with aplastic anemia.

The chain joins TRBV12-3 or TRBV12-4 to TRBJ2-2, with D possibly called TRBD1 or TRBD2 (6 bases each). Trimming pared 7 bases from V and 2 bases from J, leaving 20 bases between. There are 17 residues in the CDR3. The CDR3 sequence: CASTLGAGRINTGELFF. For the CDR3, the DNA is TGTGCCAGCACCCTGGGGGCGGGGAGGATTAACACCGGGGAGCTGTTTTTT.

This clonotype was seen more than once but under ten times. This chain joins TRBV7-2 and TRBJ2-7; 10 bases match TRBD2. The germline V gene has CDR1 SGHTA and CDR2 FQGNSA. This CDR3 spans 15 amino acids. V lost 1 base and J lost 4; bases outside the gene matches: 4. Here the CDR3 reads CASSLGASGRYEQYV. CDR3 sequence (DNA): TGTGCCAGCAGCTTAGGGGCTAGCGGGAGATACGAGCAGTACGTC.

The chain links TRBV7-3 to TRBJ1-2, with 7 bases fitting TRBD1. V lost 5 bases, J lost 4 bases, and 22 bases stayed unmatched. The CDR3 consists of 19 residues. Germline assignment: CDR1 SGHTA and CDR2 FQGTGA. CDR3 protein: CASSENIGTARRLGYGYTF. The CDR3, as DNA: TGTGCCAGCAGCGAAAACATCGGGACAGCCCGACGACTAGGCTATGGCTACACCTTC.

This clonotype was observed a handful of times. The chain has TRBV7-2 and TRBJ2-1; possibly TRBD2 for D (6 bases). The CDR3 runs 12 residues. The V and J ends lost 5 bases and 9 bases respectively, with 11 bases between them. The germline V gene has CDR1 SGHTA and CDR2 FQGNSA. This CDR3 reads CASSTGVAEQFF. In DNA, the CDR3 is TGTGCCAGCAGCACGGGAGTGGCTGAGCAGTTCTTC.

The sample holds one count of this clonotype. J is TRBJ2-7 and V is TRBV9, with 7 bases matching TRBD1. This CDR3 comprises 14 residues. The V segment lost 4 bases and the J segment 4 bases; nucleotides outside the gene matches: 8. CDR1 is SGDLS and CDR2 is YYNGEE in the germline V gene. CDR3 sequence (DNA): TGTGCCAGCAGCAATACGGGACAGCCTTACGAGCAGTACTTC. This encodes CASSNTGQPYEQYF.

In DNA form, the CDR3 reads TGTGCCTGGAGTAGCGCGGGAGGGCCCGGTGAGCAGTTCTTC. This encodes CAWSSAGGPGEQFF. The rearrangement uses TRBV30 and TRBJ2-1, with 9 nucleotides matching TRBD2. The CDR3 contains 14 residues. Germline V gives CDR1 GTSNPN, CDR2 SVGIG (reference sequence). The V gene end was trimmed by 2 bases and the J gene end by 9 bases; junction bases not matched to a gene: 8.

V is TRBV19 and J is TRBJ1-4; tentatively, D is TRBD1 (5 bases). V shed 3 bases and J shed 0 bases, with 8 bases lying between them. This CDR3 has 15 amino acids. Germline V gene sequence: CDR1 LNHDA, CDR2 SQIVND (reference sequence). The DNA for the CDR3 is TGTGCCAGTAGTATCCGGGGGGCAACTAATGAAAAACTGTTTTTT. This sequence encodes CASSIRGATNEKLFF. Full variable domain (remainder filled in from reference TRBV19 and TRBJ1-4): DGGITQSPKYLFRKEGQNVTLSCEQNLNHDAMYWYRQDPGQGLRLIYYSQIVNDFQKGDIAEGYSVSREKKESFPLTVTSAQKNPTAFYLCASSIRGATNEKLFFGSGTQLSVL.

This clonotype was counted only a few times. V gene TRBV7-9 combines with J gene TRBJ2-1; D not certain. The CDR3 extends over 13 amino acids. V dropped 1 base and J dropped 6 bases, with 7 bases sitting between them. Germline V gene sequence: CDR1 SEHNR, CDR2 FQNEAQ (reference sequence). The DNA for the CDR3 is TGTGCCAGCAGCTTAGTCCCGGCCAATGAGCAGTTCTTC. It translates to CASSLVPANEQFF.

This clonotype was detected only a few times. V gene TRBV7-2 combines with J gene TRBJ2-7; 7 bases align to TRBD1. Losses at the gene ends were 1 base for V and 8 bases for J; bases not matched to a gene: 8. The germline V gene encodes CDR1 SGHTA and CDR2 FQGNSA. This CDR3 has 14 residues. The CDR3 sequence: CASSLDRGRLQQYF. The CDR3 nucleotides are TGTGCCAGCAGCTTAGACAGGGGACGCCTGCAGCAGTACTTC.

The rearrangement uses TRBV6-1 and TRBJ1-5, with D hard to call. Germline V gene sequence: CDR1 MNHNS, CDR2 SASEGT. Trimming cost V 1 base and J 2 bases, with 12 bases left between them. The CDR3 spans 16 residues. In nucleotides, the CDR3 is TGTGCCAGCAGTGAAGTGGGCTTGCGCGGCAATCAGCCCCAGCATTTT. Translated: CASSEVGLRGNQPQHF.

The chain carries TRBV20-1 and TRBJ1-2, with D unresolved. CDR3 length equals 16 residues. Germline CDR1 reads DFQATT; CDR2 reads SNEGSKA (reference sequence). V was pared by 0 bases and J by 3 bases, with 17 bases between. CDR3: CSARDRKGFHYYGYTF. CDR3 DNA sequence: TGCAGTGCTAGAGATCGAAAAGGATTTCATTACTATGGCTACACCTTC.

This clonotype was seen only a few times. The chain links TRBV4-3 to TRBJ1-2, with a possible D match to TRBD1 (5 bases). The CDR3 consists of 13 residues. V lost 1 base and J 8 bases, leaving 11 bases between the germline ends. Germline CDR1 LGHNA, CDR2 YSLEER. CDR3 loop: CASSQGDGGGYTF. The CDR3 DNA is TGCGCCAGCAGCCAAGGCGACGGGGGAGGCTACACCTTC.

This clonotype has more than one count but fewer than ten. CDR3 in amino acids: CASSLAGRYTGELFF. DNA for the CDR3: TGTGCCAGCAGCTTAGCCGGGAGATACACCGGGGAGCTGTTTTTT. The chain carries TRBV7-2 and TRBJ2-2; D possibly corresponds to TRBD2 (6 bases). The CDR3 contains 15 residues. Per germline, CDR1 SGHTA and CDR2 FQGNSA. V was clipped by 0 bases and J by 3 bases, with 8 bases between them.

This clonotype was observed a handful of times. The CDR3 bases are TGCGCCAGCAGCTTTAAACCGGGACCTACGCAGTATTTT. The encoded protein is CASSFKPGPTQYF. This chain connects TRBV5-1 to TRBJ2-3; D is possibly TRBD1 or TRBD2 (5 bases each). The ends were cut back, 2 bases at V and 8 bases at J, with 12 bases in the middle. Germline assignment: CDR1 SGHRS and CDR2 YFSETQ. The CDR3 extends over 13 amino acids.

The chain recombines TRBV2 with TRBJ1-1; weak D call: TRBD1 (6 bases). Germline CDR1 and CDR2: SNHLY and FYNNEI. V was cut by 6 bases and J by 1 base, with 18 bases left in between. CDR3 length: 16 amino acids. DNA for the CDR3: TGTGCCAGCAGCGGGAAGGGGGGGGATTGGAACACTGAAGCTTTCTTT. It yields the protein CASSGKGGDWNTEAFF.

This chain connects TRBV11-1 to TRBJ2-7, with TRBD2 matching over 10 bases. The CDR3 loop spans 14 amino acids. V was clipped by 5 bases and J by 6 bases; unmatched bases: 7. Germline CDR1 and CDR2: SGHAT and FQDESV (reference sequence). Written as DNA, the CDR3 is TGTGCCAGCAGCGACTCAGCGGGAGGGCCCGAGCAGTACTTC. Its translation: CASSDSAGGPEQYF.

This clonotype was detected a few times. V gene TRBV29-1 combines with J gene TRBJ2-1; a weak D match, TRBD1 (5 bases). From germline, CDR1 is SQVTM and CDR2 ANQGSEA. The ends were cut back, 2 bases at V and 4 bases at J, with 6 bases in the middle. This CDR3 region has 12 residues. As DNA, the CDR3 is TGCAGCGTTGAATCAGGGTACAATGAGCAGTTCTTC. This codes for CSVESGYNEQFF.

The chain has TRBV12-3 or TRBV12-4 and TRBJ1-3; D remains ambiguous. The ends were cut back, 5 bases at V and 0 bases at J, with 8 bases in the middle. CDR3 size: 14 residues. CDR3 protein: CASSPYSSGNTIYF. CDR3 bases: TGTGCCAGCAGTCCGTATAGCTCTGGAAACACCATATATTTT.

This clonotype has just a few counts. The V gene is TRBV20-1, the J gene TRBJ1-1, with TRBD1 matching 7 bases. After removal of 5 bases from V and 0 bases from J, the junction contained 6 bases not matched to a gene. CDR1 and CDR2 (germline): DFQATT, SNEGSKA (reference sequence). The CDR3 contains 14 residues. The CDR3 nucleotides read TGCAGTGCTGGGGTAGGGACAGTGAACACTGAAGCTTTCTTT. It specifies CSAGVGTVNTEAFF.

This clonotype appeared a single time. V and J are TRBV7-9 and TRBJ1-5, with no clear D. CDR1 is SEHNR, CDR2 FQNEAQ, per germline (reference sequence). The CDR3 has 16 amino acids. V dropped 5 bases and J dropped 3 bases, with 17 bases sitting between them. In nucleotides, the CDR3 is TGTGCCAGCAGCCCCGGGCAGGATTTTGTCAATCAGCCCCAGCATTTT. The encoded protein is CASSPGQDFVNQPQHF.